Presented here are 18 T cell receptor beta chains from one specimen sequenced in a study of blood T cell repertoires in COVID-19. The repertoire was sequenced with immunoSEQ multiplex PCR; TCRdb's copy has only in-frame clones and lacks some. The sample carries 98,000 or so clones, approximately 84% recorded once. Sequencing was carried out using peripheral blood. The receptor set was obtained from a man aged 60 to 69 with acute or convalescent COVID-19.

This clone was seen once. The chain employs TRBV9 and TRBJ2-7; 11 bases match TRBD2. The V and J ends lost 2 bases and 7 bases, in that order; junction bases with no gene match: 5. Germline loops: CDR1 SGDLS, CDR2 YYNGEE. This CDR3 comprises 14 residues. The DNA for the CDR3 is TGTGCCAGCAGCGTGGCCAGGACTAGCGGGGAGCAGTACTTC. This gives the protein CASSVARTSGEQYF.

The chain combines TRBV7-9 with TRBJ1-2; 7 nucleotides agree with TRBD1. Germline V gene lookup returns CDR1 SEHNR and CDR2 FQNEAQ (reference sequence). The CDR3 covers 13 residues. V dropped 8 bases and J dropped 8; count of bases not matched to a gene: 11. The CDR3 sequence is CASCRDSRQGYTF. The CDR3 DNA reads as TGTGCCAGCTGCCGGGACAGTCGTCAGGGCTACACCTTC.

The rearrangement links TRBV5-4 to TRBJ1-4; 9 positions agree with TRBD1. The CDR3 runs 15 residues. Germline V gene data show CDR1 as SGHNT and CDR2 as YYREEE (reference sequence). After removal of 0 bases from V and 8 bases from J, the junction contained 5 bases not matched to a gene. The CDR3 here is CASSLVGQGGEKLFF. As DNA, the CDR3 is TGTGCCAGCAGCTTGGTGGGACAGGGAGGAGAAAAACTGTTTTTT.

V is TRBV18 and J is TRBJ1-5; no reliable D call. Germline V gene lookup returns CDR1 KGHSH and CDR2 LQKENI. CDR3 size: 13 residues. V was clipped by 5 bases and J by 0 bases, with 5 bases between them. CDR3 DNA: TGTGCCAGCTCAGACAATAGCAATCAGCCCCAGCATTTT. It codes for CASSDNSNQPQHF.

On this clone: This sample includes further DNA sequences coding for the same CDR3. The rearrangement uses TRBV5-1 and TRBJ2-1, with D possibly matching TRBD1 (6 bases). Per the germline V gene, CDR1 is SGHRS and CDR2 is YFSETQ. The CDR3 totals 15 residues. The V gene lost 4 bases and the J gene lost 4 bases, with 15 bases spanning the gap. The CDR3 sequence: CASSLQGAPYNEQFF. The CDR3 DNA reads TGCGCCAGCAGCCTACAGGGTGCCCCGTACAATGAGCAGTTCTTC.

This clone was counted at least ten times. The chain couples TRBV29-1 to TRBJ1-2, with D possibly matching TRBD1 (5 bases). CDR1 is SQVTM and CDR2 is ANQGSEA in the germline V gene. The CDR3 loop spans 14 amino acids. The V and J ends lost 4 bases and 1 base respectively, with 13 bases between them. CDR3 residues: CSVGGRGNNYGYTF. For the CDR3, the DNA is TGCAGCGTTGGGGGGAGGGGAAATAACTATGGCTACACCTTC.

The chain couples TRBV7-2 to TRBJ1-2, with 8 bases fitting TRBD1. Germline lookup yields CDR1 SGHTA and CDR2 FQGNSA. V lost 6 bases, J lost 8 bases, and 17 bases stayed unmatched. CDR3 length equals 16 residues. CDR3 DNA: TGTGCCAGCAGTTTCCGGGACAGGACCGTTCGTGGAGGCTACACCTTC. Translation gives CASSFRDRTVRGGYTF.

V is TRBV24-1 and J is TRBJ1-1; D is uncertain. Germline CDR1 reads KGHDR; CDR2 reads SFDVKD. The CDR3 spans 13 residues. Trimming shortened V by 4 bases and J by 3 bases, and 8 bases separated the two germline ends. Written as DNA, the CDR3 is TGTGCCACCAGTGACCTATATTACACTGAAGCTTTCTTT. This encodes CATSDLYYTEAFF.

V usage is TRBV2 and J usage is TRBJ1-1; a weak D match, TRBD1 (5 bases). CDR1 and CDR2 (germline): SNHLY, FYNNEI. V lost 7 bases to trimming and J lost 4 bases, with 13 bases between them. This CDR3 comprises 13 residues. CDR3 sequence: CASILGRATEAFF. CDR3 bases: TGTGCCAGCATCCTTGGCAGGGCCACTGAAGCTTTCTTT. Full variable domain (remainder filled in from reference TRBV2 and TRBJ1-1): EPEVTQTPSHQVTQMGQEVILRCVPISNHLYFYWYRQILGQKVEFLVSFYNNEISEKSEIFDDQFSVERPDGSNFTLKIRSTKLEDSAMYFCASILGRATEAFFGQGTRLTVV.

This clone has just one count. As DNA, the CDR3 is TGCGCCAGCAAGGAACAGGGTGGAGATACGCAGTATTTT. Protein sequence: CASKEQGGDTQYF. The chain recombines TRBV5-1 with TRBJ2-3; D is perhaps TRBD1 (6 bases). The CDR3 consists of 13 residues. CDR1 is SGHRS and CDR2 is YFSETQ in the germline V gene. Trimming took off 6 bases at V and 5 bases at J, with 13 bases between the two ends.

The chain couples TRBV28 to TRBJ2-7, with D tentatively TRBD2 (6 bases). From germline, CDR1 is MDHEN and CDR2 SYDVKM. This CDR3 has 13 amino acids. V lost 2 bases, J lost 2 bases, and 7 bases lay in between. CDR3 loop: CASSLGTPYEQYF. The CDR3 nucleotides read TGTGCCAGCAGTTTAGGGACTCCCTACGAGCAGTACTTC. The entire variable domain, with the rest obtained from reference TRBV28 and TRBJ2-7, is as follows: DVKVTQSSRYLVKRTGEKVFLECVQDMDHENMFWYRQDPGLGLRLIYFSYDVKMKEKGDIPEGYSVSREKKERFSLILESASTNQTSMYLCASSLGTPYEQYFGPGTRLTVT.

V usage is TRBV5-4 and J usage is TRBJ2-5, with D tentatively TRBD1 (5 bases). Germline assignment: CDR1 SGHNT and CDR2 YYREEE (reference sequence). With 3 bases removed from V and 4 bases from J, the gap between germline ends came to 16 bases. CDR3 length equals 15 residues. This chain's CDR3 is CASSSPSRERETQYF. CDR3 in DNA: TGTGCCAGCAGCTCGCCGAGCAGGGAAAGAGAGACCCAGTACTTC.

The CDR3 nucleotides are TGTGCCAGTAGTATAGGTAAAGGGGCTGAAGCTTTCTTT. It yields the protein CASSIGKGAEAFF. The chain employs TRBV19 and TRBJ1-1; D perhaps matches TRBD1 (5 bases). Between the trimmed V and J ends, which lost 1 base and 6 bases, there was a span of 9 bases. Germline V lookup: CDR1 LNHDA, CDR2 SQIVND (reference sequence). The CDR3 extends over 13 amino acids.

This clone was counted ten times or more. The rearrangement links TRBV29-1 to TRBJ2-1, with D unresolved. The CDR3 is 12 residues long. V was trimmed by 0 bases and J by 5 bases, leaving 5 bases between them. CDR1 and CDR2 from the germline V gene are SQVTM and ANQGSEA. The CDR3 is CSVEDGDNEQFF. The CDR3 bases are TGCAGCGTTGAAGACGGAGACAATGAGCAGTTCTTC.

This rearrangement joins TRBV6-5 to TRBJ1-3; 9 bases map to TRBD1. Unmatched junction bases numbered 6, after V lost 8 bases and J lost 4 bases. Germline V gene data show CDR1 as MNHEY and CDR2 as SVGAGI. CDR3 length: 14 amino acids. The CDR3: CASSTGGDGNTIYF. CDR3 bases: TGTGCCAGCTCCACAGGGGGCGACGGAAACACCATATATTTT.

The chain is built from TRBV7-9 and TRBJ2-1; perhaps TRBD2 as D (5 bases). The germline V gene encodes CDR1 SEHNR and CDR2 FQNEAQ (reference sequence). The CDR3 contains 14 residues. The V and J ends lost 5 bases and 5 bases respectively, with 13 bases between them. The CDR3 region is CASSTGLGNNEQFF. CDR3 DNA: TGTGCCAGCAGCACCGGACTTGGCAACAATGAGCAGTTCTTC.

The chain recombines TRBV5-1 with TRBJ2-7; 10 bases fit TRBD2. This CDR3 spans 14 amino acids. Germline CDR1 and CDR2: SGHRS and YFSETQ. The ends lost 4 bases at V and 2 bases at J; junction bases unmatched: 3. The CDR3 DNA follows: TGCGCCAGCAGCCTTACTAGCGGGACCTACGAGCAGTACTTC. It yields the protein CASSLTSGTYEQYF.

This clone has just a few counts. The rearrangement links TRBV5-1 to TRBJ1-1, with D unresolved. The CDR3 loop spans 16 amino acids. The V and J ends lost 0 bases and 7 bases respectively, with 19 bases between them. Looked up from germline, CDR1 is SGHRS and CDR2 is YFSETQ. The CDR3: CASSLDAGEPVGEAFF. For the CDR3, the DNA is TGCGCCAGCAGCTTGGATGCCGGGGAGCCTGTAGGTGAAGCTTTCTTT.